This T cell receptor beta chain originates from a study of blood T cell repertoires in COVID-19. Looking at the study overall: Researchers got acute and convalescent COVID-19 samples from the United States, Italy and Spain. The analysed material was cDNA or gDNA that came from T cells, B-cell-depleted T cells, or PBMCs.

Per the original data handling: Quantification of nucleated cells was approximated via reference gene primer amplification. Sequencing was performed with immunoSEQ multiplex PCR; in TCRdb, only in-frame clones are kept and a portion is missing. That table gives V, J and clone size, and the DNA gave D and trimming. The table records 50,000 to 55,000 clones, about 83% of them present only once. With 8 bases removed from V and 4 bases from J, the gap between germline ends came to 15 bases. There are 14 residues in the CDR3. Germline CDR1 reads SGDLS; CDR2 reads YYNGEE. V usage is TRBV9 and J usage is TRBJ1-4, with D maybe TRBD1 (6 bases). Material: peripheral blood. This TCR derives from a man between 45 and 60 years old with acute or convalescent COVID-19. The CDR3 nucleotides read TGTGCCAGTAACGAAGGGGGTTTTAATGAAAAACTGTTTTTT. The encoded protein is CASNEGGFNEKLFF. The full variable domain, its missing parts supplied by reference TRBV9 and TRBJ1-4, is DSGVTQTPKHLITATGQRVTLRCSPRSGDLSVYWYQQSLDQGLQFLIQYYNGEERAKGNILERFSAQQFPDLHSELNLSSLELGDSALYFCASNEGGFNEKLFFGSGTQLSVL.